This T cell receptor (beta chain) was profiled in a study of radiation and T cells in renal cell carcinoma. General observations from the study: In blood, top tumor clones expanded by 2 weeks, shrinking by 4. Without pretreatment biopsies, baseline tumor clonotype presence was undetermined.

Turning to this clone: The antigen is undetermined.

The V end was cut by 7 bases, the J end by 8 bases, with 14 bases between. CDR3 length: 12 residues. Germline V CDR1 and CDR2: SNHLY, FYNNEI. The data were produced by immunoSEQ multiplex PCR, yet TCRdb's version contains in-frame clones alone and is incomplete. The sample holds 140,000 or so clones, about 88% seen once. This sample's time point: baseline pretreatment blood. Indicated treatment: 15 Gy SBRT to primary tumor, nephrectomy 4 weeks later. Radiation-treated patients gave blood at baseline, week 2 and week 4. V is TRBV2 and J is TRBJ1-2; perhaps TRBD1 as D (5 bases). The sequencing here drew on blood, taken from a patient whose treatment included radiotherapy and nephrectomy. The origin of this receptor is a woman aged 45-60 years with renal cell carcinoma. CDR3 sequence: CASTFGGRGYTF. The CDR3 coding sequence is TGTGCCAGCACTTTCGGGGGTAGGGGCTACACCTTC.